The T cell receptor beta chain under discussion was sequenced for a study of blood T cells in healthy people across ages. Regarding the study as a whole: Correlation between TCR beta diversity and naive T cell percentage was strong.

The table lists this clonotype with many counts. No antigen is known for it. Using a J-beta primer mix together with a sample-barcoded 5' primer, a second PCR was run for about 6 to 11 cycles. All cDNA molecules were each tagged by a template-switch adaptor with 12 random nucleotides. TCRdb used MiXCR to reprocess the 5' RACE reads, holding one entry per CDR3 protein. This sample carries about 670,000 distinct CDR3 sequences, roughly half of them seen once, and the ten largest clones take approximately 13%. The CDR3 is 16 amino acids. CDR1 and CDR2 from the germline V gene are SGDLS and YYNGEE. V lost 4 bases to trimming and J lost 6 bases; unmatched junction nucleotides: 12.

This chain links TRBV9 with TRBJ2-1; 8 nucleotides match TRBD2. Sequencing was carried out using blood. This sequence originates from an elderly woman in good health. Written as DNA, the CDR3 is TGTGCCAGCAGCTTACGGGGGGGCTCCCAGGGCAATGAGCAGTTCTTC. It encodes CASSLRGGSQGNEQFF.